The 21 T cell receptor beta chains reported below all come from one sample, sequenced in a study of T cells in tuberculosis. Cells were sorted from thawed PBMC rested overnight and stained with GMM-loaded CD1B tetramer, viability dye and anti-CD3. The lipid loaded on the CD1B tetramers was C32 glucose monomycolate from Rhodococcus equi. Only in-frame clones appear in the TCRdb table, and some are missing; sequencing was by immunoSEQ multiplex PCR. This table has some 90,000 clones, under 95% appearing once. The specimen sequenced was CD1b-GMM tetramer-negative cells sorted from PBMCs. These TCRs come from an adult woman with latent tuberculosis.

V usage is TRBV30 and J usage is TRBJ2-1; 10 bases fit TRBD2. The CDR3 loop spans 14 amino acids. With V trimmed by 4 bases and J by 5 bases, 5 bases remained unmatched. CDR1 GTSNPN and CDR2 SVGIG come from the germline V gene (reference sequence). CDR3 amino acids: CAWNRLAGDNEQFF. The CDR3 DNA reads TGTGCCTGGAATCGGCTAGCGGGAGACAATGAGCAGTTCTTC. Supplemented by reference TRBV30 and TRBJ2-1, the full variable domain reads SQTIHQWPATLVQPVGSPLSLECTVEGTSNPNLYWYRQAAGRGLQLLFYSVGIGQISSEVPQNLSASRPQDRQFILSSKKLLLSDSGFYLCAWNRLAGDNEQFFGPGTRLTVL.

The rearrangement joins TRBV2 to TRBJ1-2, with 10 positions matching TRBD1. Germline CDR1 SNHLY, CDR2 FYNNEI. The CDR3 runs 15 residues. J was trimmed by 1 base and V by 5 bases; bases with no gene match: 4. The CDR3 DNA follows: TGTGCCAGCAGTACCGACAGGGGGCTTAACTATGGCTACACCTTC. Its translation: CASSTDRGLNYGYTF. Filled out from reference TRBV2 and TRBJ1-2, the complete variable domain reads EPEVTQTPSHQVTQMGQEVILRCVPISNHLYFYWYRQILGQKVEFLVSFYNNEISEKSEIFDDQFSVERPDGSNFTLKIRSTKLEDSAMYFCASSTDRGLNYGYTFGSGTRLTVV.

The rearrangement links TRBV4-1 to TRBJ1-6; no clear D. The V end was cut by 4 bases, the J end by 7 bases, with 8 bases between. Germline V gene data show CDR1 as MGHRA and CDR2 as YSYEKL. The CDR3 sequence is 13 residues long. The chain's CDR3 is CASSPGSNSPLHF. CDR3 coding DNA: TGCGCCAGCAGCCCGGGATCGAATTCACCCCTCCACTTT.

This chain uses TRBV6-6 with TRBJ1-2; 9 bases agree with TRBD1. CDR3 length equals 16 residues. CDR1 MNHNY and CDR2 SVGAGI come from the germline V gene (reference sequence). V shed 4 bases, J shed 4 bases, and the junction held 10 bases outside the gene matches. CDR3 residues: CASSSGQGIQLYGYTF. For the CDR3, the DNA is TGTGCCAGCAGTTCGGGACAGGGTATCCAACTCTATGGCTACACCTTC.

V is TRBV6-6 and J is TRBJ1-1; D is perhaps TRBD1 (5 bases). Trimming removed 0 bases at V and 1 base at J, with 12 bases between. CDR3 length: 16 amino acids. The germline V gene encodes CDR1 MNHNY and CDR2 SVGAGI (reference sequence). CDR3 protein: CASSYSNLGRNTEAFF. DNA for the CDR3: TGTGCCAGCAGTTACTCGAATCTGGGGCGGAACACTGAAGCTTTCTTT.

The chain links TRBV2 to TRBJ1-2, with TRBD1 matching 8 bases. There are 15 residues in the CDR3. In germline, CDR1 is SNHLY, CDR2 FYNNEI. V was clipped by 3 bases and J by 6 bases; unmatched bases: 9. CDR3 DNA: TGTGCCAGCAGTGATTGGGCAGGGGGCCCAAATGGCTACACCTTC. As protein: CASSDWAGGPNGYTF.

This sequence joins TRBV5-1 and TRBJ1-1, with a possible D match to TRBD1 (5 bases). Germline-derived CDR1 and CDR2 are SGHRS and YFSETQ. This CDR3 has 12 amino acids. V was shortened by 4 bases and J by 4 bases, with 8 bases between the two germline ends. The DNA of the CDR3 is TGCGCCAGCAGCGGGGGGGGCACTGAAGCTTTCTTT. Protein: CASSGGGTEAFF.

This clone was seen just once. J is TRBJ2-1 and V is TRBV7-6; possibly TRBD2 for D (7 bases). Germline V gene lookup returns CDR1 SGHVS and CDR2 FNYEAQ. Trimming took 1 base from V and 8 from J, leaving 12 bases between them. There are 14 residues in the CDR3. CDR3 nucleotide sequence: TGTGCCAGCAGCTTAGTAGGGGGGGTCGATGAGCAGTTCTTC. This gives the protein CASSLVGGVDEQFF.

The chain carries TRBV7-6 and TRBJ2-7, with a weak D call TRBD2 (5 bases). CDR1 SGHVS and CDR2 FNYEAQ come from the germline V gene. Trimming stripped 5 bases from V and 0 bases from J, with 23 bases between. The CDR3 totals 18 residues. The CDR3 sequence: CASSPRAYGGPNSYEQYF. In nucleotides, the CDR3 is TGTGCCAGCAGCCCCCGAGCGTATGGCGGGCCGAACTCCTACGAGCAGTACTTC.

The chain couples TRBV28 to TRBJ2-1; no definite D call. V lost 5 bases to trimming and J lost 2 bases, with 4 bases between them. Germline loops: CDR1 MDHEN, CDR2 SYDVKM. This CDR3 comprises 12 residues. This CDR3 reads CASSLPYNEQFF. The CDR3 bases are TGTGCCAGCAGTCTCCCCTACAATGAGCAGTTCTTC. Combining the CDR3 with reference TRBV28 and TRBJ2-1 gives the whole variable domain DVKVTQSSRYLVKRTGEKVFLECVQDMDHENMFWYRQDPGLGLRLIYFSYDVKMKEKGDIPEGYSVSREKKERFSLILESASTNQTSMYLCASSLPYNEQFFGPGTRLTVL.

CDR3: CSVDLGTGVYGYTF. CDR3 bases: TGCAGCGTTGATTTAGGGACAGGGGTATATGGCTACACCTTC. The chain is built from TRBV29-1 and TRBJ1-2; 10 bases line up with TRBD1. Trimming removed 3 bases from V and 5 bases from J; junction bases left unmatched: 6. The CDR3 runs to 14 residues. Looked up from germline, CDR1 is SQVTM and CDR2 is ANQGSEA.

This rearrangement joins TRBV5-4 to TRBJ1-2, with 8 bases lining up with TRBD1. The germline V gene has CDR1 SGHNT and CDR2 YYREEE (reference sequence). This CDR3 has 14 amino acids. Trimming removed 4 bases from V and 6 bases from J; junction bases left unmatched: 8. The CDR3 sequence is CASSNGQGWDGYTF. For the CDR3, the DNA is TGTGCCAGCAGCAACGGACAGGGTTGGGATGGCTACACCTTC.

V is TRBV30 and J is TRBJ1-4; D not resolved. V was cut by 0 bases and J by 1 base, with 6 bases left in between. The CDR3 contains 14 residues. Germline V gives CDR1 GTSNPN, CDR2 SVGIG (reference sequence). As DNA, the CDR3 is TGTGCCTGGAGTGTTACAGAAACTAATGAAAAACTGTTTTTT. This sequence encodes CAWSVTETNEKLFF. Full variable domain (outside the CDR3, taken from reference TRBV30 and TRBJ1-4): SQTIHQWPATLVQPVGSPLSLECTVEGTSNPNLYWYRQAAGRGLQLLFYSVGIGQISSEVPQNLSASRPQDRQFILSSKKLLLSDSGFYLCAWSVTETNEKLFFGSGTQLSVL.

The rearrangement joins TRBV5-4 to TRBJ2-2, with D possibly TRBD2 on 7 matching bases. Per germline, CDR1 SGHNT and CDR2 YYREEE (reference sequence). This CDR3 region has 15 residues. Trimming pared 2 bases from V and 3 bases from J, leaving 11 bases between. The CDR3 loop is CASSFGGPDTGELFF. Here the CDR3 DNA reads TGTGCCAGCAGCTTCGGGGGGCCAGACACCGGGGAGCTGTTTTTT.

The chain uses TRBV6-6 and TRBJ2-3, with D hard to call. This CDR3 spans 12 amino acids. V was cut by 6 bases and J by 0 bases, with 4 bases left in between. CDR1 and CDR2 from the germline V gene are MNHNY and SVGAGI (reference sequence). The CDR3 bases are TGTGCCAGCAGCCCGAGCACAGATACGCAGTATTTT. It encodes CASSPSTDTQYF.

V and J are TRBV19 and TRBJ2-3; TRBD1 matches 10 bases. J was trimmed by 5 bases and V by 3 bases; bases with no gene match: 8. The germline CDR1 and CDR2 sequences are LNHDA and SQIVND (reference sequence). This CDR3 comprises 16 residues. The CDR3 loop reads CASSIDWTGGGDTQYF. The CDR3, as DNA: TGTGCCAGTAGTATTGACTGGACAGGGGGTGGAGATACGCAGTATTTT. Full variable domain (outside the CDR3, taken from reference TRBV19 and TRBJ2-3): DGGITQSPKYLFRKEGQNVTLSCEQNLNHDAMYWYRQDPGQGLRLIYYSQIVNDFQKGDIAEGYSVSREKKESFPLTVTSAQKNPTAFYLCASSIDWTGGGDTQYFGPGTRLTVL.

The chain uses TRBV6-1 and TRBJ2-7; 7 positions match TRBD1. Germline trimming cut 8 bases from V and 0 bases from J; bases unmatched to any gene: 4. Germline CDR1 is MNHNS and CDR2 is SASEGT. The CDR3 has 13 amino acids. CDR3 region: CASQGQSSYEQYV. The CDR3 region has the DNA TGTGCCAGCCAGGGACAGAGCTCCTACGAGCAGTACGTC.

The chain couples TRBV5-6 to TRBJ2-5, with 10 nucleotides matching TRBD1. Per the germline V gene, CDR1 is SGHDT and CDR2 is YYEEEE. The CDR3 has 15 residues. J lost 9 bases, V lost 3 bases, and 11 bases had no gene match. CDR3: CASSYSGTGVWAQYF. In nucleotides, the CDR3 is TGTGCCAGCAGCTACTCCGGGACAGGGGTTTGGGCCCAGTACTTC.

CDR3 residues: CALERRGLNTEAFF. DNA for the CDR3: TGTGCCTTGGAACGGAGGGGGCTGAACACTGAAGCTTTCTTT. The gene calls are TRBV6-1 and TRBJ1-1; TRBD1 agrees at 7 bases. CDR1 and CDR2 (germline): MNHNS, SASEGT. This CDR3 region has 14 residues. Trimming removed 11 bases from V and 0 bases from J; junction bases left unmatched: 9.

The rearrangement uses TRBV5-1 and TRBJ2-7; 10 nucleotides agree with TRBD1. Germline assignment: CDR1 SGHRS and CDR2 YFSETQ. J lost 6 bases, V lost 4 bases, and 7 bases had no gene match. This CDR3 contains 14 residues. The CDR3 here is CASSPRTGGGEQYF. DNA of the CDR3: TGCGCCAGCAGCCCCCGGACAGGGGGGGGCGAGCAGTACTTC.

This clone was detected once. The J gene is TRBJ2-5, the V gene TRBV19; 7 positions agree with TRBD1. TRBJ2-7 matches the DNA end more closely, so the J call is doubtful. From germline, CDR1 is LNHDA and CDR2 SQIVND (reference sequence). This CDR3 has 13 residues. CDR3 sequence reads: CASSAQGSYEQYF. The CDR3 nucleotides read TGTGCCAGTTCAGCACAGGGGTCCTACGAGCAGTACTTC.